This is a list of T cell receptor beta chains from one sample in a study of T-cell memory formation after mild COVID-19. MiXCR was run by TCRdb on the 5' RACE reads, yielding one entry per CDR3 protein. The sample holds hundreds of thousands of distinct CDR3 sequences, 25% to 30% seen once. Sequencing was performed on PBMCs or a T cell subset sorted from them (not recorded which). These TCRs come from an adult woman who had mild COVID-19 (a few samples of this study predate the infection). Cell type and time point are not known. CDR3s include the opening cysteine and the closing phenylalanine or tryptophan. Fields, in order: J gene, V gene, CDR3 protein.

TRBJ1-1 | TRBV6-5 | CASSYQGWTEAFF
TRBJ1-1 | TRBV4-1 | CASSQEAGGNTEAFF
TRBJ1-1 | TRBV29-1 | CSVREQSNTEAFF
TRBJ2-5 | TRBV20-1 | CSARRSAGQETQYF
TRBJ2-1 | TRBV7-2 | CASSPPGYSYNEQFF
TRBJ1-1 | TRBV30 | CAWSVTQGVTEAFF
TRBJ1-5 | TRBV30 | CAWSVSTGNQPQHF
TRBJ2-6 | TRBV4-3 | CASSQDRGTSGILSGANVLTF
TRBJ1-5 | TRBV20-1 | CSARRRGLSNQPQHF
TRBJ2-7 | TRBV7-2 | CASSLSGGGSYEQYF
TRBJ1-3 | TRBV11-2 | CASSLLTGAGNTIYF
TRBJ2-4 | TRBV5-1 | CASMQGNEKNIQYF
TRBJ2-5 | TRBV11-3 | CASSLDISQETQYF
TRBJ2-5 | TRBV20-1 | CSAISGASKTQYF
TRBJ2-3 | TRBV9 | CASSGRWEGDTQYF
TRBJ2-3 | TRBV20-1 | CSASGGPTDTQYF
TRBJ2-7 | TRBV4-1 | CASSQGRGGYEQYF
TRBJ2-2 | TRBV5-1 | CASVRQPSNTGELFF
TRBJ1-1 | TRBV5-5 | CASSLSNWAEAFF
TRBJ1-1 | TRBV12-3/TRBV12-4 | CASGAVLTEAFF
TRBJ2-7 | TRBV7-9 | CASSPEWGAHEQYF
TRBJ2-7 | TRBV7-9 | CASSGETSGVYEQYF
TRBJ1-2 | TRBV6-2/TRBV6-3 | CASSDAGTGIYGYTF
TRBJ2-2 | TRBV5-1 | CASSLDGPNTGELFF
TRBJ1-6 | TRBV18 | CASSPHSPKSQNSPLHF
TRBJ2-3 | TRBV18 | CASSPPGTTDTQYF
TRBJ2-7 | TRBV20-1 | CSAGDSIHEQYF
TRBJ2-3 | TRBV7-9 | CASSLVSLAGGHPGTDTQYF
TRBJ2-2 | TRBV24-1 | CATSDPIRGPNTGELFF
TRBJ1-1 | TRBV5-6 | CASSFDPGDGEAFF
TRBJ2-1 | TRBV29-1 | CSVQATSGSLNNEQFF
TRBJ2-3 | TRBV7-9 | CASSLALKREGTDTQYF
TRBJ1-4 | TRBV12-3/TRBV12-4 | CASSLEGAREKLFF
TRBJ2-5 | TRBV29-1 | CSVESGTSVVAGTIQETQYF
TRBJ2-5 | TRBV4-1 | CASSQEYPPPGTQYF
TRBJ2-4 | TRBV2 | CASTLAGTAKNIQYF
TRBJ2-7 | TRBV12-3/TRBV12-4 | CASSLGVAGQEQYF
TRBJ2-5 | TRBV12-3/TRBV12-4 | CASRWTGRETQYF
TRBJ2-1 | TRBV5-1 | CASRPTGGSSYNEQFF
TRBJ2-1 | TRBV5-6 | CASSPTSGRLGSYNEQFF